These 32 T cell receptor beta chains were sequenced from one sample in a study of blood T cell repertoires in COVID-19. The protocol was immunoSEQ multiplex PCR, while the TCRdb copy is restricted to in-frame clones and leaves out a portion. The top ten clones hold 8% to 10% of a sample with about 140,000 clones, 84% of them seen once. Sequencing was performed on peripheral blood. The receptors originated from a woman of 80 years or more in a cohort sampled during active or convalescent COVID-19.

V is TRBV19 and J is TRBJ2-3, with TRBD1 as a possible D gene (5 bases). Trimming pared 2 bases from V and 2 bases from J, leaving 8 bases between. The CDR3 loop spans 14 amino acids. Looked up from germline, CDR1 is LNHDA and CDR2 is SQIVND (reference sequence). DNA for the CDR3: TGTGCCAGTAGTATACAGGGTCTCACAGATACGCAGTATTTT. The encoded protein is CASSIQGLTDTQYF.

The gene calls are TRBV28 and TRBJ2-1, with 10 bases identical to TRBD1. V lost 6 bases and J lost 9; bases outside the gene matches: 20. CDR1 and CDR2 from the germline V gene are MDHEN and SYDVKM. The CDR3 runs to 18 residues. The CDR3, as DNA: TGTGCCAGCAGACATGACAGGGGGCTGGCGGGGGGCCGATTTGAGCAGTTCTTC. It is translated as CASRHDRGLAGGRFEQFF. Looking up the rest from reference TRBV28 and TRBJ2-1 gives the full variable domain: DVKVTQSSRYLVKRTGEKVFLECVQDMDHENMFWYRQDPGLGLRLIYFSYDVKMKEKGDIPEGYSVSREKKERFSLILESASTNQTSMYLCASRHDRGLAGGRFEQFFGPGTRLTVL.

This rearrangement joins TRBV9 to TRBJ2-1; 10 bases match TRBD1. The CDR3 is 14 residues long. Trimming removed 4 bases from V and 8 bases from J; junction bases left unmatched: 6. Germline CDR1 reads SGDLS; CDR2 reads YYNGEE. Written as DNA, the CDR3 is TGTGCCAGCAGCCCCTGGACAGGGGGGGATGAGCAGTTCTTC. This encodes CASSPWTGGDEQFF.

V usage is TRBV7-8 and J usage is TRBJ2-5; a weak D match, TRBD2 (8 bases). CDR3 length equals 15 residues. Trimming cost V 6 bases and J 7 bases, with 21 bases left between them. Germline CDR1 reads SGHVS; CDR2 reads FQNEAQ. CDR3 sequence: CASRTGGTAGGTQYF. The CDR3, as DNA: TGTGCCAGCAGGACGGGGGGGACAGCCGGAGGGACCCAGTACTTC.

This clone showed up just a few times. The chain uses TRBV7-6 and TRBJ1-3; D not certain. This CDR3 has 16 amino acids. The germline CDR1 and CDR2 sequences are SGHVS and FNYEAQ. V lost 1 base and J lost 0, with 10 bases in between. The CDR3 DNA reads TGTGCCAGCAGCTTAGGAGGGCGAAGCTCTGGAAACACCATATATTTT. It specifies CASSLGGRSSGNTIYF.

The chain uses TRBV28 and TRBJ2-3, with D hard to call. The CDR3 has 16 amino acids. The germline CDR1 and CDR2 sequences are MDHEN and SYDVKM. The ends were cut back, 0 bases at V and 0 bases at J, with 10 bases in the middle. CDR3 nucleotides: TGTGCCAGCAGTTTATGGGGCACACCTAGCACAGATACGCAGTATTTT. Residues: CASSLWGTPSTDTQYF.

The chain joins TRBV19 to TRBJ1-5, with 9 bases fitting TRBD1. This CDR3 has 16 residues. The trim removed 3 bases at V and 0 bases at J, leaving 3 bases unmatched. CDR1 is LNHDA and CDR2 is SQIVND in the germline V gene (reference sequence). The CDR3 region is CASSIRTGDSNQPQHF. The DNA of the CDR3 is TGTGCCAGTAGTATCCGGACAGGGGATAGCAATCAGCCCCAGCATTTT.

The chain couples TRBV4-1 to TRBJ1-3; maybe TRBD1 (5 bases). The germline gives CDR1 MGHRA, CDR2 YSYEKL. The ends were cut back, 3 bases at V and 3 bases at J, with 18 bases in the middle. CDR3 length: 17 amino acids. The CDR3 DNA reads as TGCGCCAGCAGCCAGGCCTATTCGTGGCAGGGTGGAAACACCATATATTTT. Protein sequence: CASSQAYSWQGGNTIYF.

The chain joins TRBV6-5 to TRBJ1-2; D is perhaps TRBD1 (5 bases). The CDR3 runs 12 residues. Germline loops: CDR1 MNHEY, CDR2 SVGAGI. The V and J ends lost 6 bases and 4 bases respectively, with 9 bases between them. The CDR3 region is CASSPDTYGYTF. As DNA, the CDR3 is TGTGCCAGCAGCCCGGACACCTATGGCTACACCTTC.

This chain uses TRBV7-6 with TRBJ2-2, with a weak D call TRBD2 (5 bases). The ends were cut back, 4 bases at V and 10 bases at J, with 25 bases in the middle. Looked up from germline, CDR1 is SGHVS and CDR2 is FNYEAQ. This CDR3 has 17 residues. The CDR3 DNA is TGTGCCAGCAGCTCTAGCCCCGTCCGGCTAGCCCTCCAGGAGCTGTTTTTT. Protein: CASSSSPVRLALQELFF.

The J gene is TRBJ2-1, the V gene TRBV9, with TRBD1 matching 9 bases. The CDR3 covers 15 residues. J was trimmed by 4 bases and V by 4 bases; bases with no gene match: 6. Germline assignment: CDR1 SGDLS and CDR2 YYNGEE. The CDR3 region is CASSPRQGGYNEQFF. CDR3 DNA sequence: TGTGCCAGCAGCCCTCGACAGGGGGGGTACAATGAGCAGTTCTTC.

This chain connects TRBV7-3 to TRBJ2-3; TRBD2 might be the D (6 bases). Trimming removed 5 bases at V and 10 bases at J, with 16 bases between. The CDR3 sequence is 13 residues long. The germline gives CDR1 SGHTA, CDR2 FQGTGA. The CDR3 protein is CASSREPERAQYF. In DNA, the CDR3 is TGTGCCAGCAGCAGGGAGCCTGAGCGGGCGCAGTATTTT.

V and J are TRBV5-1 and TRBJ1-2; 7 bases line up with TRBD1. The CDR3 has 13 amino acids. The V and J ends lost 4 bases and 8 bases, in that order; junction bases with no gene match: 8. Germline CDR1 is SGHRS and CDR2 is YFSETQ. The CDR3, as DNA: TGCGCCAGCAGCAACAGACAGGGCTACGGCTACACCTTC. It translates to CASSNRQGYGYTF.

V gene TRBV7-9 combines with J gene TRBJ2-1, with 7 positions matching TRBD2. CDR1 is SEHNR, CDR2 FQNEAQ, per germline (reference sequence). The CDR3 is made up of 17 amino acids. Trimming cost V 4 bases and J 1 base; bases outside gene matches: 10. The DNA for the CDR3 is TGTGCCAGCAGCTCAAGTGGCCGAGCGGGATCCTACAATGAGCAGTTCTTC. Encoded protein: CASSSSGRAGSYNEQFF.

The V call is TRBV28, the J call TRBJ1-2; D is uncertain. Trimming cost V 3 bases and J 6 bases, with 8 bases left between them. The CDR3 has 12 residues. Per the germline V gene, CDR1 is MDHEN and CDR2 is SYDVKM. The DNA of the CDR3 is TGTGCCAGCAGTTTGAGGAGGGATGGCTACACCTTC. Protein product: CASSLRRDGYTF.

This clone was recorded only once. The chain uses TRBV5-4 and TRBJ2-1; D perhaps matches TRBD1 (7 bases). Germline CDR1 reads SGHNT; CDR2 reads YYREEE (reference sequence). Trimming took off 4 bases at V and 5 bases at J, with 13 bases between the two ends. This CDR3 comprises 14 residues. The CDR3 sequence: CASSQGGRDNEQFF. The DNA of the CDR3 is TGTGCCAGCAGCCAGGGGGGAAGGGACAATGAGCAGTTCTTC.

CDR3 DNA: TGTGCCAGCAGTCGGACTAGCGGGGGGCGAGGAGATACGCAGTATTTT. Amino acid sequence: CASSRTSGGRGDTQYF. The rearrangement joins TRBV2 to TRBJ2-3, with TRBD2 identical over 14 bases. Germline lookup yields CDR1 SNHLY and CDR2 FYNNEI. The V segment lost 5 bases and the J segment 5 bases; nucleotides outside the gene matches: 6. The CDR3 is 16 residues long.

The rearrangement links TRBV19 to TRBJ1-5; 10 nucleotides line up with TRBD1. V gave up 6 bases and J gave up 2 bases; unmatched junction bases: 10. The CDR3 is 17 amino acids. The V gene's germline CDR1 is LNHDA and CDR2 SQIVND (reference sequence). The CDR3 loop reads CASRTGQGRFGNQPQHF. In DNA form, the CDR3 reads TGTGCCAGTAGAACGGGACAGGGGAGGTTCGGCAATCAGCCCCAGCATTTT.

V and J are TRBV6-1 and TRBJ1-2, with D unresolved. The V and J ends lost 0 bases and 0 bases respectively, with 5 bases between them. The CDR3 has 14 residues. Looked up from germline, CDR1 is MNHNS and CDR2 is SASEGT. Written as DNA, the CDR3 is TGTGCCAGCAGTGAAGCTGTAGCTAACTATGGCTACACCTTC. Translation: CASSEAVANYGYTF.

This clone was observed a single time. The chain carries TRBV2 and TRBJ1-5, with TRBD1 identical over 9 bases. The germline gives CDR1 SNHLY, CDR2 FYNNEI. The CDR3 has 14 residues. Losses at the gene ends were 11 bases for V and 2 bases for J; bases not matched to a gene: 7. CDR3 amino acids: CAGGQGLGNQPQHF. The CDR3 region has the DNA TGTGCCGGAGGACAGGGGTTGGGCAATCAGCCCCAGCATTTT.

V usage is TRBV5-4 and J usage is TRBJ1-2; 9 bases align to TRBD1. Per germline, CDR1 SGHNT and CDR2 YYREEE (reference sequence). The CDR3 runs 15 residues. Losses at the gene ends were 4 bases for V and 10 bases for J; bases not matched to a gene: 14. CDR3 coding DNA: TGTGCCAGCAGCGGGGTGCGGGACAGGGATGCGGCCTACACCTTC. It translates to CASSGVRDRDAAYTF.

The CDR3 bases are TGTGCCAGCAGCGTAGACAGGGACCCCCTCATCCTCCCTATGAATGAGCAGTTCTTC. Translating gives CASSVDRDPLILPMNEQFF. The rearrangement joins TRBV9 to TRBJ2-1; D might be TRBD1 (6 bases). Trimming took 0 bases from V and 7 from J, leaving 26 bases between them. Germline V gene lookup returns CDR1 SGDLS and CDR2 YYNGEE. This CDR3 region has 19 residues.

This chain links TRBV18 with TRBJ2-5; TRBD1 might be the D (6 bases). Germline V gene data show CDR1 as KGHSH and CDR2 as LQKENI. This CDR3 has 14 amino acids. V was pared by 3 bases and J by 2 bases, with 10 bases between. The CDR3 reads CASSPNGQQETQYF. DNA for the CDR3: TGTGCCAGCTCACCCAACGGACAGCAAGAGACCCAGTACTTC.

The V call is TRBV6-2 or TRBV6-3, the J call TRBJ2-7; 14 bases align to TRBD2. V shed 4 bases and J 6 bases; nucleotides not matched to a gene: 8. Germline V gives CDR1 MNHEY, CDR2 SVGEGT. This CDR3 has 16 residues. The CDR3 bases are TGTGCCAGCAGTTCAAGACTAGCGGGGGGGCCCTCCGAGCAGTACTTC. The encoded protein is CASSSRLAGGPSEQYF.

This clone appeared a single time. The germline gene is not matched at one end of the junction; a read error may be the cause. The rearrangement joins TRBV7-2 to TRBJ2-2; 8 bases align to TRBD1. The CDR3 is 16 residues long. Germline V CDR1 and CDR2: SGHTA, FQGNSA. The CDR3 protein is CASRLATGVTTGELFF. The CDR3 coding sequence is TGTGCCAGCAGGTTAGCGACAGGGGTCACCACCGGGGAGCTGTTTTTT.

This chain links TRBV10-3 with TRBJ2-3, with 11 bases aligning to TRBD2. This CDR3 has 16 amino acids. The germline V gene has CDR1 ENHRY and CDR2 SYGVKD. With V trimmed by 4 bases and J by 4 bases, 7 bases remained unmatched. The CDR3 DNA reads as TGTGCCATCAGTGGCGATAGCGGGGGGGTTTCAGATACGCAGTATTTT. It translates to CAISGDSGGVSDTQYF.

CDR3 in amino acids: CAWSVGGTGVGYTF. DNA for the CDR3: TGTGCCTGGAGTGTCGGCGGGACAGGGGTTGGCTACACCTTC. The J gene is TRBJ1-2, the V gene TRBV30, with 10 bases lining up with TRBD1. The CDR3 length is 14 residues. V trimming: 0 bases; J trimming: 7 bases; junction bases outside the gene matches: 5. The germline V gene has CDR1 GTSNPN and CDR2 SVGIG (reference sequence).

This sequence joins TRBV5-1 and TRBJ1-6; D ambiguous. Between the trimmed V and J ends, which lost 4 bases and 7 bases, there was a span of 21 bases. Germline CDR1 reads SGHRS; CDR2 reads YFSETQ. CDR3 length: 17 residues. DNA for the CDR3: TGCGCCAGCAGCGAGGGAGGTGCTCGTGTTGGAAATTCACCCCTCCACTTT. Amino acids: CASSEGGARVGNSPLHF.

The chain has TRBV18 and TRBJ1-2; tentative D call: TRBD1 (5 bases). Looked up from germline, CDR1 is KGHSH and CDR2 is LQKENI. V was pared by 1 base and J by 7 bases, with 10 bases between. CDR3 size: 13 residues. DNA for the CDR3: TGTGCCAGCTCACCACGGGAGGGGTCTGGCTACACCTTC. Translating gives CASSPREGSGYTF.

Ten or more counts support this clone. The rearrangement uses TRBV4-1 and TRBJ1-6; TRBD1 matches at 7 bases. Unmatched junction bases numbered 13, after V lost 6 bases and J lost 8 bases. Germline CDR1 reads MGHRA; CDR2 reads YSYEKL. This CDR3 is 16 amino acids long. The CDR3 reads CASSWKGAPWDSPLHF. DNA for the CDR3: TGCGCCAGCAGTTGGAAGGGGGCCCCTTGGGATTCACCCCTCCACTTT.

The J gene is TRBJ2-2, the V gene TRBV6-5; TRBD1 might be the D (6 bases). V was cut by 8 bases and J by 7 bases, with 17 bases left in between. Germline V gene sequence: CDR1 MNHEY, CDR2 SVGAGI. The CDR3 is 14 residues long. CDR3 DNA: TGTGCCAGCGGGTGGGGGCCCTCGGGCGGGGAGCTGTTTTTT. Protein sequence: CASGWGPSGGELFF.

The chain couples TRBV19 to TRBJ1-2, with 7 bases matching TRBD1. V shed 0 bases and J 5 bases; nucleotides not matched to a gene: 12. The germline gives CDR1 LNHDA, CDR2 SQIVND (reference sequence). This CDR3 comprises 17 residues. CDR3 bases: TGTGCCAGTAGTATAGATCCTCTAAGACAGGGTTGGTATGGCTACACCTTC. As protein: CASSIDPLRQGWYGYTF.